This TCR beta chain was documented in a study of blood T cell repertoires in COVID-19. Study at large: T cells, B-cell-depleted T cells, or PBMCs supplied cDNA or gDNA.

The ends were cut back, 1 base at V and 0 bases at J, with 12 bases in the middle. The length of the CDR3 is 16 residues. CDR1 is SEHNR and CDR2 is FQNEAQ in the germline V gene (reference sequence). Original data processing: Estimation of nucleated cell counts relied on the amplification of reference gene primers. Measured with immunoSEQ multiplex PCR; TCRdb has only the in-frame clones, and not every one. The V and J calls and the clone size are those of that table, but D and trimming were determined from the DNA. Of approximately 200,000 clones listed, less than 90% are singletons. The chain couples TRBV7-9 to TRBJ2-5; D call uncertain. This receptor was obtained from a woman aged 45 to 65 with acute or convalescent COVID-19. The source material was peripheral blood. As DNA, the CDR3 is TGTGCCAGCAGCTTAGGTACGGTTCCGTACCAAGAGACCCAGTACTTC. Residues: CASSLGTVPYQETQYF.